This T cell receptor beta chain was obtained from a study of cytomegalovirus exposure and HLA in healthy donors. Notes on the study in general: Later analysis found that TCR beta chains associated with HLA were more clonally expanded than other, equally common chains.

A word on this clone: As yet, its antigen is unknown.

The PCR contained 60 Vbeta and 13 Jbeta primers. Clones were sequenced by immunoSEQ multiplex PCR, and TCRdb holds only the in-frame ones, with some missing. In the table there are about 250,000 clones, about nine tenths of which are singletons. After removal of 4 bases from V and 8 bases from J, the junction contained 9 bases not matched to a gene. The CDR3 contains 14 residues. The V gene's germline CDR1 is SGHVS and CDR2 FNYEAQ. This TCR was sampled from a girl aged 2 to 9 in good health and CMV-seronegative. The specimen was PBMCs. The chain joins TRBV7-6 to TRBJ1-1, with 8 bases matching TRBD1. As DNA, the CDR3 is TGTGCCAGCAGCTCCAGGGGGGGGGACAGGGAAGCTTTCTTT. Amino acids: CASSSRGGDREAFF.